Listed below are T cell receptor beta chains from one sample, sequenced in a study of beta chain features in type 1 diabetes. The protocol was immunoSEQ multiplex PCR, while the TCRdb copy is restricted to in-frame clones and leaves out a portion. The sample yields about 400,000 clones, 10% to 15% seen once. The material sequenced was naive CD4+ T cells from blood. The receptors were gathered from a man aged 18 to 29 in good health. The CDR3 runs from the conserved cysteine through the conserved F or W. A D gene is named only where the DNA matches it firmly. Clone size is not always given. Where it is, it says once, few, many or a class for expanded clones.

DNA: TGTGCCAGCAGCCAAGAGGGACAGAGCAATCAGCCCCAGCATTTT
CDR3: CASSQEGQSNQPQHF
D: TRBD1
length: 15
J: TRBJ1-5
V: TRBV4-2
size: NA

DNA: TGCGCCAGTCACTTTGACCGGAGCTCCTACGAGCAGTACTTC
CDR3: CASHFDRSSYEQYF
D: NA
length: 14
J: TRBJ2-7
V: TRBV5-1
size: NA

DNA: TGTGCCAGTCGGGACGGGGGACGCACTGAAGCTTTCTTT
CDR3: CASRDGGRTEAFF
D: NA
length: 13
J: TRBJ1-1
V: TRBV19
size: few

DNA: TGTGCCAGCAGTTCTGGACATAGCAATCAGCCCCAGCATTTT
CDR3: CASSSGHSNQPQHF
D: NA
length: 14
J: TRBJ1-5
V: TRBV6-5
size: once

DNA: TGTGCCAGCAGTAACAGGAGGAACACCGGGGAGCTGTTTTTT
CDR3: CASSNRRNTGELFF
D: NA
length: 14
J: TRBJ2-2
V: TRBV27
size: NA

DNA: TGTGCCAGCAGTCCCCCTAGTCGGTACGAGCAGTACTTC
CDR3: CASSPPSRYEQYF
D: NA
length: 13
J: TRBJ2-7
V: TRBV27
size: NA

DNA: TGTGCCAGTAGTAGGACAGAGAACACTGAAGCTTTCTTT
CDR3: CASSRTENTEAFF
D: NA
length: 13
J: TRBJ1-1
V: TRBV19
size: NA

DNA: TGTGCCAGCAGTGAACGGGAGACCGGGGAGCTGTTTTTT
CDR3: CASSERETGELFF
D: NA
length: 13
J: TRBJ2-2
V: TRBV2
size: NA

DNA: TGTGCCAGCAATACCCCACAGGCGAAACAGTTCTTC
CDR3: CASNTPQAKQFF
D: NA
length: 12
J: TRBJ2-1
V: TRBV6-5
size: few

DNA: TGTGCCAGCAGTTACGTGACAGGGGATGGCTACACCTTC
CDR3: CASSYVTGDGYTF
D: TRBD1
length: 13
J: TRBJ1-2
V: TRBV6-5
size: NA

DNA: TGCGCCAGCAGCTTGTGGGGGGGCCTTTCAGATACGCAGTATTTT
CDR3: CASSLWGGLSDTQYF
D: NA
length: 15
J: TRBJ2-3
V: TRBV5-1
size: few

DNA: TGTGCCAGTAGTACCCTAGCGGGGGCCACAGATACGCAGTATTTT
CDR3: CASSTLAGATDTQYF
D: TRBD2
length: 15
J: TRBJ2-3
V: TRBV19
size: NA

DNA: TGTGCCAGCCCGGACAGGGAAGCTTTCTTT
CDR3: CASPDREAFF
D: TRBD1
length: 10
J: TRBJ1-1
V: TRBV28
size: NA

DNA: TGTGCCAGCAGCTTAGGTACGGGACAGTTAAAGACCCAGTACTTC
CDR3: CASSLGTGQLKTQYF
D: TRBD1
length: 15
J: TRBJ2-5
V: TRBV5-4
size: few

DNA: TGTGCCAGCAGTCGGGGGACTACGCTATTTTTGACAGATACGCAGTATTTT
CDR3: CASSRGTTLFLTDTQYF
D: TRBD2
length: 17
J: TRBJ2-3
V: TRBV28
size: few

DNA: TGTGCCAGCAGCACGCCCAGGGGCTCTGGGGCCAACGTCCTGACTTTC
CDR3: CASSTPRGSGANVLTF
D: NA
length: 16
J: TRBJ2-6
V: TRBV7-2
size: few

DNA: TGTGCCAGCAGCCAACGGATTCGGGCTAATGAAAAACTGTTTTTT
CDR3: CASSQRIRANEKLFF
D: NA
length: 15
J: TRBJ1-4
V: TRBV14
size: NA

DNA: TGTGCCTGGAGTAGTATTCCGCAGGGGGCCGGTGAAAAACTGTTTTTT
CDR3: CAWSSIPQGAGEKLFF
D: TRBD1
length: 16
J: TRBJ1-4
V: TRBV30
size: few

DNA: TGTGCCAGCAGTATTCCGGGTAACCATTCACCCCTCCACTTT
CDR3: CASSIPGNHSPLHF
D: NA
length: 14
J: TRBJ1-6
V: TRBV6-4
size: few

DNA: TGTGCCAGCAGGGGGATCGGGGACACAGATACGCAGTATTTT
CDR3: CASRGIGDTDTQYF
D: NA
length: 14
J: TRBJ2-3
V: TRBV4-2
size: NA

DNA: TGTGCCACCAGCAGGCAGGGACTAGCGTATTACAATGAGCAGTTCTTC
CDR3: CATSRQGLAYYNEQFF
D: TRBD2
length: 16
J: TRBJ2-1
V: TRBV15
size: few

DNA: TGTGCCAGCAGCTTAGGTGGGGCACGCGGGGGCCCCTACGAGCAGTACTTC
CDR3: CASSLGGARGGPYEQYF
D: NA
length: 17
J: TRBJ2-7
V: TRBV11-2
size: NA

DNA: TGTGCCAGTAGTATGAGACGGGAGATTACCTACAATGAGCAGTTCTTC
CDR3: CASSMRREITYNEQFF
D: NA
length: 16
J: TRBJ2-1
V: TRBV19
size: few

DNA: TGTGCCAGCAGCTTAGCGTGGGCGGGGGGACAAGAGACCCAGTACTTC
CDR3: CASSLAWAGGQETQYF
D: TRBD2
length: 16
J: TRBJ2-5
V: TRBV11-2
size: few

DNA: TGTGCCAGCAGCATAGGACTAGCTCAAGAGACCCAGTACTTC
CDR3: CASSIGLAQETQYF
D: TRBD2
length: 14
J: TRBJ2-5
V: TRBV7-3
size: few

DNA: TGTGCCAGCAGCTTAGCGGTTAGCGGGGCAGATACGCAGTATTTT
CDR3: CASSLAVSGADTQYF
D: TRBD2
length: 15
J: TRBJ2-3
V: TRBV7-9
size: few

DNA: TGTGCCAGCAGCTTAAGGACAGGGGACATGAACACTGAAGCTTTCTTT
CDR3: CASSLRTGDMNTEAFF
D: TRBD1
length: 16
J: TRBJ1-1
V: TRBV7-8
size: NA

DNA: TGTGCCAGCAGCTCTAGCGGGAACCACAATGAGCAGTTCTTC
CDR3: CASSSSGNHNEQFF
D: TRBD2
length: 14
J: TRBJ2-1
V: TRBV11-1
size: NA

DNA: TGTGCCAGCAGCTCGCCGACAGGGCTTAACTATGGCTACACCTTC
CDR3: CASSSPTGLNYGYTF
D: TRBD1
length: 15
J: TRBJ1-2
V: TRBV7-2
size: NA

DNA: TGTGCCAGCAGTGATCCCCCAGGGTTCAGGGAGAACACTGAAGCTTTCTTT
CDR3: CASSDPPGFRENTEAFF
D: NA
length: 17
J: TRBJ1-1
V: TRBV6-1
size: few

DNA: TGTGCCAGCAGCTTAACGGAGGGACAGCCCCAGCATTTT
CDR3: CASSLTEGQPQHF
D: NA
length: 13
J: TRBJ1-5
V: TRBV7-3
size: few

DNA: TGCGCCAGCAGCCAAGATCTGGGAAGCGGGGGGGCTACAGATACGCAGTATTTT
CDR3: CASSQDLGSGGATDTQYF
D: TRBD2
length: 18
J: TRBJ2-3
V: TRBV4-3
size: NA

DNA: TGTGCCAGCAGTTACGGTCTAGCGGGAGTATCCGAGCAGTACTTC
CDR3: CASSYGLAGVSEQYF
D: TRBD2
length: 15
J: TRBJ2-7
V: TRBV6-5
size: NA

DNA: TGTGCCAGCACTGCGTCGCTGGATGTGGCAGGGGAAGAAAAACTGTTTTTT
CDR3: CASTASLDVAGEEKLFF
D: NA
length: 17
J: TRBJ1-4
V: TRBV2
size: few

DNA: TGTGCTAGTGGTTTGGTATTAGCTGAAGCTTTCTTT
CDR3: CASGLVLAEAFF
D: NA
length: 12
J: TRBJ1-1
V: TRBV12-5
size: NA

DNA: TGTGCCAGCAGTACCGGGACTAGCGGGGAGCAGTTCTTC
CDR3: CASSTGTSGEQFF
D: TRBD2
length: 13
J: TRBJ2-1
V: TRBV6-6
size: few

DNA: TGTGCCATCAGTGGCAAACCGGGACAGGGCGACACAGATACGCAGTATTTT
CDR3: CAISGKPGQGDTDTQYF
D: TRBD1
length: 17
J: TRBJ2-3
V: TRBV6-1
size: few

DNA: TGTGCCAGTAGTATCGCGCCAGGAGGTGGCTACACCTTC
CDR3: CASSIAPGGGYTF
D: NA
length: 13
J: TRBJ1-2
V: TRBV19
size: NA

DNA: TGCGCCAGCAGCTTGGTAGCCGGAAACACAGATACGCAGTATTTT
CDR3: CASSLVAGNTDTQYF
D: NA
length: 15
J: TRBJ2-3
V: TRBV5-1
size: few

DNA: TGTGCCAGCAGCTTTCAGACCGGGACTGGGTTGTACTTC
CDR3: CASSFQTGTGLYF
D: NA
length: 13
J: TRBJ2-7
V: TRBV7-9
size: few

DNA: TGTGCCAGCAGCTCCCCGGGAGGGTTCGCTTCACCCCTCCACTTT
CDR3: CASSSPGGFASPLHF
D: NA
length: 15
J: TRBJ1-6
V: TRBV7-9
size: NA

DNA: TGTGCCAGCAGCGTAGAGGGCAGGGCTGATTCACCCCTCCACTTT
CDR3: CASSVEGRADSPLHF
D: NA
length: 15
J: TRBJ1-6
V: TRBV9
size: few

DNA: TGCGCCAGCAGCCAAGCCTTCTCCCCCGGGACTGAAGCTTTCTTT
CDR3: CASSQAFSPGTEAFF
D: NA
length: 15
J: TRBJ1-1
V: TRBV4-3
size: NA

DNA: TGTGCCAGCAGCTTAGAAAGACAGGCCTATGGCTACACCTTC
CDR3: CASSLERQAYGYTF
D: NA
length: 14
J: TRBJ1-2
V: TRBV7-8
size: few

DNA: TGCAGCGTACAGCCTTTCGTGGACACTGAAGCTTTCTTT
CDR3: CSVQPFVDTEAFF
D: NA
length: 13
J: TRBJ1-1
V: TRBV29-1
size: NA

DNA: TGCAGCGCCCTAAACTATGGCTACACCTTC
CDR3: CSALNYGYTF
D: NA
length: 10
J: TRBJ1-2
V: TRBV29-1
size: few

DNA: TGTGCCAGCAGCGGGTTCCGGTTCACCGGGGAGCTGTTTTTT
CDR3: CASSGFRFTGELFF
D: NA
length: 14
J: TRBJ2-2
V: TRBV28
size: few

DNA: TGTGCCAGTGCCGACAGGGTGCACTATGGCTACACCTTC
CDR3: CASADRVHYGYTF
D: TRBD1
length: 13
J: TRBJ1-2
V: TRBV19
size: NA

DNA: TGTGCCTGGAGTGCCCTAGCGGCACTCTCCTACGAGCAGTACTTC
CDR3: CAWSALAALSYEQYF
D: TRBD2
length: 15
J: TRBJ2-7
V: TRBV30
size: NA

DNA: TGCGCCAGCAGCTTGGAGAGGAGAAGCACAGATACGCAGTATTTT
CDR3: CASSLERRSTDTQYF
D: NA
length: 15
J: TRBJ2-3
V: TRBV5-1
size: NA

DNA: TGTGCCAGTAGTATTTGGCGGGTCTCTGGGGCCAACGTCCTGACTTTC
CDR3: CASSIWRVSGANVLTF
D: NA
length: 16
J: TRBJ2-6
V: TRBV19
size: NA

DNA: TGTGCCAGCAGCACCAGACAGGGGGTAAACACCGGGGAGCTGTTTTTT
CDR3: CASSTRQGVNTGELFF
D: TRBD1
length: 16
J: TRBJ2-2
V: TRBV7-9
size: few

DNA: TGCGCCAGCAGCTTGGAGGGGCCTAGCGGGAGGGTCCGCACCCAGTACTTC
CDR3: CASSLEGPSGRVRTQYF
D: TRBD2
length: 17
J: TRBJ2-5
V: TRBV5-1
size: few

DNA: TGCAGCGTTGGGACTAGCGGGAGCGGGGAGCAGTTCTTC
CDR3: CSVGTSGSGEQFF
D: TRBD2
length: 13
J: TRBJ2-1
V: TRBV29-1
size: NA